These 22 T cell receptor beta chains were all obtained from the same sample, sequenced in a study of shared clonotypes between healthy human individuals. Repertoires were generated with immunoSEQ multiplex PCR, while TCRdb's copy carries only in-frame clones and drops some. This sample has approximately 940,000 clones, with 70% to 85% found just once. The sample taken for sequencing was memory CD4+ T cells sorted from blood. Sample subset: CD45RA-negative fraction. The receptor source for this set is a man younger than 35 in good health.

The rearrangement joins TRBV2 to TRBJ2-7; 9 bases align to TRBD1. The CDR3 has 12 amino acids. Germline V CDR1 and CDR2: SNHLY, FYNNEI. V was pared by 11 bases and J by 2 bases, with 4 bases of the junction left unmatched. This chain's CDR3 is CACRDRAYEQYF. CDR3 nucleotides: TGTGCCTGCCGGGACAGGGCCTACGAGCAGTACTTC.

The chain employs TRBV28 and TRBJ1-2; unclear D gene. Germline lookup yields CDR1 MDHEN and CDR2 SYDVKM. V lost 1 base to trimming and J lost 8 bases, with 14 bases between them. The CDR3 is 14 residues long. In nucleotides, the CDR3 is TGTGCCAGCAGTTTATCGGGCGGAACTCTAGGCTACACCTTC. As protein: CASSLSGGTLGYTF.

The chain uses TRBV30 and TRBJ1-2, with TRBD1 matching 7 bases. CDR1 and CDR2 (germline): GTSNPN, SVGIG (reference sequence). The CDR3 is 15 residues long. The ends lost 1 base at V and 0 bases at J; junction bases unmatched: 5. The CDR3 sequence: CAWSGRGQANYGYTF. The CDR3 DNA reads as TGTGCCTGGAGTGGTCGCGGACAGGCTAACTATGGCTACACCTTC.

This clone came up once. CDR3: CASSVAEGPETQYF. CDR3 nucleotides: TGTGCCAGCAGCGTAGCCGAGGGCCCAGAGACCCAGTACTTC. The rearrangement links TRBV9 to TRBJ2-5; maybe TRBD2 (5 bases). V was shortened by 0 bases and J by 4 bases, with 10 bases between the two germline ends. The length of the CDR3 is 14 residues. Germline values: CDR1 SGDLS, CDR2 YYNGEE.

About this clone itself: Other DNA sequences of this sample code for an identical CDR3. This chain uses TRBV7-2 with TRBJ2-5, with no clear D. Trimming shortened V by 1 base and J by 2 bases, and 5 bases separated the two germline ends. Germline loops: CDR1 SGHTA, CDR2 FQGNSA. The CDR3 spans 13 residues. The CDR3 reads CASSLGGQETQYF. The DNA for the CDR3 is TGTGCCAGCAGCTTAGGAGGACAAGAGACCCAGTACTTC.

A few counts support this clone. This chain joins TRBV6-5 and TRBJ1-6; perhaps TRBD1 as D (6 bases). Germline CDR1 MNHEY, CDR2 SVGAGI. CDR3 length equals 12 residues. Deletions cut 6 bases from V and 12 bases from J, with 12 bases between. The CDR3 loop is CASRDGQLPLHF. In DNA, the CDR3 is TGTGCCAGCAGAGATGGACAGTTACCCCTCCACTTT.

J is TRBJ1-5 and V is TRBV6-6; D is perhaps TRBD1 (5 bases). V was cut by 5 bases and J by 3 bases, with 14 bases left in between. CDR1 and CDR2 (germline): MNHNY, SVGAGI (reference sequence). CDR3 size: 15 residues. The CDR3 DNA is TGTGCCAGCAGTCCTCGTACAGGTCACAATCAGCCCCAGCATTTT. Translated, it gives CASSPRTGHNQPQHF.

Of note for this clone: Within the sample, other DNA sequences also encode this same CDR3. This chain joins TRBV7-2 and TRBJ1-6; D not resolved. The V gene lost 2 bases and the J gene lost 9 bases, with 5 bases spanning the gap. Germline CDR1 and CDR2: SGHTA and FQGNSA. This CDR3 is built from 12 residues. The CDR3 region has the DNA TGTGCCAGCAGCTTAAACGGTTCACCCCTCCACTTT. Residues: CASSLNGSPLHF.

J is TRBJ2-3 and V is TRBV9; D assignment may be TRBD1 or TRBD2 (6 bases each). V was trimmed by 5 bases and J by 4 bases, leaving 17 bases between them. This CDR3 is built from 15 residues. Germline V gene sequence: CDR1 SGDLS, CDR2 YYNGEE. The CDR3 spells CASSLGGGKADTQYF. As DNA, the CDR3 is TGTGCCAGCAGTCTAGGGGGAGGAAAGGCAGATACGCAGTATTTT.

The CDR3 here is CASRDRTGSTDTQYF. CDR3 in DNA: TGTGCCAGCAGGGATAGGACAGGGAGCACAGATACGCAGTATTTT. This chain connects TRBV2 to TRBJ2-3; 8 positions agree with TRBD1. CDR3 length: 15 residues. Germline CDR1 is SNHLY and CDR2 is FYNNEI. V dropped 6 bases and J dropped 0; count of bases not matched to a gene: 5.

The chain joins TRBV19 to TRBJ1-1; 7 nucleotides align to TRBD1. This CDR3 is built from 14 residues. V was pared by 5 bases and J by 4 bases, with 7 bases of the junction left unmatched. Germline V gives CDR1 LNHDA, CDR2 SQIVND (reference sequence). The CDR3 sequence is CASSAWTGTTEAFF. The CDR3 region has the DNA TGTGCCAGTAGTGCCTGGACAGGTACCACTGAAGCTTTCTTT.

A few counts support this clone. The chain employs TRBV30 and TRBJ2-7; 7 bases fit TRBD1. The CDR3 runs to 13 residues. Germline loops: CDR1 GTSNPN, CDR2 SVGIG (reference sequence). The V segment lost 7 bases and the J segment 0 bases; nucleotides outside the gene matches: 6. The CDR3 loop reads CASTTGSSYEQYF. CDR3 sequence (DNA): TGTGCCTCCACGACAGGGAGCTCCTACGAGCAGTACTTC.

This chain links TRBV14 with TRBJ2-2; perhaps TRBD2 as D (5 bases). The CDR3 has 13 amino acids. In germline, CDR1 is SGHDN, CDR2 FVKESK. The ends were cut back, 1 base at V and 7 bases at J, with 7 bases in the middle. The CDR3 sequence: CASSQARGGELFF. The CDR3 region has the DNA TGTGCCAGCAGCCAAGCCCGGGGCGGGGAGCTGTTTTTT.

V gene TRBV5-6 combines with J gene TRBJ1-5; possibly TRBD1 for D (5 bases). There are 15 residues in the CDR3. In germline, CDR1 is SGHDT, CDR2 YYEEEE. Between the trimmed V and J ends, which lost 3 bases and 4 bases, there was a span of 14 bases. CDR3 in DNA: TGTGCCAGCAGCTGGTATGACAGCGATAATCAGCCCCAGCATTTT. This codes for CASSWYDSDNQPQHF.

The chain employs TRBV9 and TRBJ2-1, with 13 bases matching TRBD2. CDR3 length: 15 residues. J lost 8 bases, V lost 0 bases, and 2 bases had no gene match. CDR1 and CDR2 (germline): SGDLS, YYNGEE. CDR3 sequence reads: CASSVGTSGGHEQFF. CDR3 in DNA: TGTGCCAGCAGCGTAGGGACTAGCGGGGGACATGAGCAGTTCTTC.

As to this clone: A single base separates this from a much larger clone, so it may be a read error. The chain carries TRBV28 and TRBJ2-1; D gene uncertain. In germline, CDR1 is MDHEN, CDR2 SYDVKM. Trimming shortened V by 6 bases and J by 7 bases, and 7 bases separated the two germline ends. CDR3 length: 11 residues. CDR3 protein: CASSVRNEQFF. CDR3 sequence (DNA): TGTGCCAGCAGCGTTAGAAATGAGCAGTTCTTC.

The chain links TRBV27 to TRBJ1-1, with 10 bases fitting TRBD1. CDR3 length: 15 residues. Looked up from germline, CDR1 is MNHEY and CDR2 is SMNVEV (reference sequence). V shed 5 bases and J 1 base; nucleotides not matched to a gene: 4. This chain's CDR3 is CASSPGTGANTEAFF. CDR3 coding DNA: TGTGCCAGCAGTCCGGGGACAGGGGCGAACACTGAAGCTTTCTTT.

This rearrangement joins TRBV21-1 to TRBJ2-5; the table assigns TRBD1, which was not confirmed against the DNA. TRBV21-1 is deemed a pseudogene. This CDR3 spans 15 amino acids. This CDR3 reads CASSNPGGVGETQYF. In DNA form, the CDR3 reads TGTGCCAGCAGCAACCCAGGGGGCGTAGGAGAGACCCAGTACTTC.

V gene TRBV4-3 combines with J gene TRBJ1-2; D is ambiguous. The V end was cut by 0 bases, the J end by 2 bases, with 7 bases between. CDR3 length: 14 residues. Per germline, CDR1 LGHNA and CDR2 YSLEER. The CDR3, as DNA: TGCGCCAGCAGCCAAGATCTGGCCAACTATGGCTACACCTTC. Protein product: CASSQDLANYGYTF.

On this clone: Other DNA sequences of this sample code for an identical CDR3. V usage is TRBV7-2 and J usage is TRBJ2-7; D ambiguous. V was cut by 4 bases and J by 0 bases, with 4 bases left in between. Germline CDR1 SGHTA, CDR2 FQGNSA. This CDR3 has 12 residues. This CDR3 reads CASSSLSYEQYF. CDR3 bases: TGTGCCAGCAGCTCTCTCTCCTACGAGCAGTACTTC. Looking up the rest from reference TRBV7-2 and TRBJ2-7 gives the full variable domain: GAGVSQSPSNKVTEKGKDVELRCDPISGHTALYWYRQSLGQGLEFLIYFQGNSAPDKSGLPSDRFSAERTGGSVSTLTIQRTQQEDSAVYLCASSSLSYEQYFGPGTRLTVT.

The CDR3 DNA reads TGCAGCGTCACAACCACAGGAGGGGGTACTGAAGCTTTCTTT. This gives the protein CSVTTTGGGTEAFF. This chain links TRBV29-1 with TRBJ1-1; the D gene is possibly TRBD1 (6 bases). Germline-derived CDR1 and CDR2 are SQVTM and ANQGSEA. V lost 6 bases and J lost 5, with 19 bases in between. The CDR3 contains 14 residues.

V gene TRBV30 combines with J gene TRBJ2-4; D is uncertain. V lost 8 bases, J lost 0 bases, and 11 bases lay in between. This CDR3 spans 13 amino acids. Looked up from germline, CDR1 is GTSNPN and CDR2 is SVGIG (reference sequence). The CDR3, as DNA: TGTGCCGGAACGTTGGGAGCCAAAAACATTCAGTACTTC. Encoded protein: CAGTLGAKNIQYF.